These 10 T cell receptor beta chains originate from one sample sequenced in a study of PD-L1 blockade in urothelial cancer. Time point indicated: peripheral blood 6 weeks after treatment start. Profiled with immunoSEQ multiplex PCR; TCRdb holds only in-frame clones, not every one. The sample comprises 120,000 or so clones, more than 70% of which are singletons, and 2.4% rests with the top ten. Specimen: PBMCs, collected around atezolizumab (anti-PD-L1) treatment. The receptors originated from a man aged 45-65 years with urothelial cancer.

This clone was observed a handful of times. The chain joins TRBV27 to TRBJ2-7, with 8 bases matching TRBD1. The junction had 7 bases not matched to a gene; V was cut back by 4 bases and J by 2 bases. CDR1 and CDR2 from the germline V gene are MNHEY and SMNVEV (reference sequence). CDR3 size: 15 residues. The CDR3 DNA reads as TGTGCCAGCAGTTCCAAAGGGACAGGTACCTACGAGCAGTACTTC. This translates into CASSSKGTGTYEQYF.

The CDR3 sequence: CASSQAPTQGWDEQYF. CDR3 in DNA: TGCGCCAGCAGCCAAGCCCCCACCCAGGGATGGGACGAGCAGTACTTC. The chain is built from TRBV4-1 and TRBJ2-7; maybe TRBD1 (5 bases). The V gene's germline CDR1 is MGHRA and CDR2 YSYEKL. Trimming left V 1 base short and J 5 bases short, with 18 bases between. This CDR3 has 16 amino acids.

This chain connects TRBV7-8 to TRBJ1-5; possible D gene TRBD1, 6 bases. The V end lost 2 bases, the J end lost 1 base, and 15 bases lay between the germline ends. CDR3 length: 17 residues. Germline V CDR1 and CDR2: SGHVS, FQNEAQ. The CDR3 DNA is TGTGCCAGCAGCTTATGGTTTGTGGACAGAAGCAATCAGCCCCAGCATTTT. This encodes CASSLWFVDRSNQPQHF.

The V call is TRBV30, the J call TRBJ1-4; perhaps TRBD1 as D (6 bases). CDR3 size: 15 residues. Looked up from germline, CDR1 is GTSNPN and CDR2 is SVGIG (reference sequence). The V end was cut by 0 bases, the J end by 5 bases, with 13 bases between. The chain's CDR3 is CAWSVFDRRNEKLFF. Written as DNA, the CDR3 is TGTGCCTGGAGTGTATTCGACAGGAGGAATGAAAAACTGTTTTTT.

The chain is built from TRBV14 and TRBJ1-2, with 8 positions matching TRBD1. V trimming: 4 bases; J trimming: 2 bases; junction bases outside the gene matches: 0. The V gene's germline CDR1 is SGHDN and CDR2 FVKESK. CDR3 length: 13 residues. This CDR3 is CASSRTGNYGYTF. The CDR3 DNA follows: TGTGCCAGCAGCCGGACAGGGAACTATGGCTACACCTTC. Based on the CDR3 plus reference TRBV14 and TRBJ1-2, the full variable domain is EAGVTQFPSHSVIEKGQTVTLRCDPISGHDNLYWYRRVMGKEIKFLLHFVKESKQDESGMPNNRFLAERTGGTYSTLKVQPAELEDSGVYFCASSRTGNYGYTFGSGTRLTVV.

The chain has TRBV7-9 and TRBJ1-1, with TRBD1 matching over 9 bases. Germline loops: CDR1 SEHNR, CDR2 FQNEAQ (reference sequence). V was pared by 8 bases and J by 4 bases, with 5 bases of the junction left unmatched. The CDR3 is made up of 13 amino acids. The DNA for the CDR3 is TGTGCCAGCGGGGGGACAGGGACCACTGAAGCTTTCTTT. It is translated as CASGGTGTTEAFF. Full variable domain (outside the CDR3, taken from reference TRBV7-9 and TRBJ1-1): DTGVSQNPRHKITKRGQNVTFRCDPISEHNRLYWYRQTLGQGPEFLTYFQNEAQLEKSRLLSDRFSAERPKGSFSTLEIQRTEQGDSAMYLCASGGTGTTEAFFGQGTRLTVV.

The rearrangement joins TRBV5-6 to TRBJ2-5; the D gene is possibly TRBD2 (7 bases). CDR3 length equals 15 residues. Between the trimmed V and J ends, which lost 4 bases and 2 bases, there was a span of 15 bases. The germline V gene has CDR1 SGHDT and CDR2 YYEEEE. The CDR3: CASSARGRGQETQYF. In DNA form, the CDR3 reads TGTGCCAGCAGCGCTCGTGGGAGGGGGCAAGAGACCCAGTACTTC.

The rearrangement links TRBV7-2 to TRBJ2-7; TRBD2 might be the D (5 bases). Per the germline V gene, CDR1 is SGHTA and CDR2 is FQGNSA. The CDR3 consists of 13 residues. V lost 3 bases and J 5 bases, leaving 11 bases between the germline ends. In DNA, the CDR3 is TGTGCCAGCAGCTTCACGGGATCGGACGAGCAGTACTTC. Translated, it gives CASSFTGSDEQYF.

The J gene is TRBJ2-3, the V gene TRBV7-2; the D gene is possibly TRBD1 (5 bases). Per germline, CDR1 SGHTA and CDR2 FQGNSA. CDR3 size: 15 residues. Trimming cost V 2 bases and J 3 bases, with 12 bases left between them. CDR3 bases: TGTGCCAGCAGCTTAAAGGTCAGGGCGACAGATACGCAGTATTTT. Its translation is CASSLKVRATDTQYF.

The sample holds a few counts of this clone. The chain links TRBV9 to TRBJ2-7; TRBD2 agrees at 11 bases. V dropped 2 bases and J dropped 3; count of bases not matched to a gene: 10. The CDR3 is 17 residues long. The germline V gene encodes CDR1 SGDLS and CDR2 YYNGEE. CDR3 loop: CASSVGPLAGGGYEQYF. The DNA of the CDR3 is TGTGCCAGCAGCGTCGGACCTTTAGCGGGAGGGGGCTACGAGCAGTACTTC.